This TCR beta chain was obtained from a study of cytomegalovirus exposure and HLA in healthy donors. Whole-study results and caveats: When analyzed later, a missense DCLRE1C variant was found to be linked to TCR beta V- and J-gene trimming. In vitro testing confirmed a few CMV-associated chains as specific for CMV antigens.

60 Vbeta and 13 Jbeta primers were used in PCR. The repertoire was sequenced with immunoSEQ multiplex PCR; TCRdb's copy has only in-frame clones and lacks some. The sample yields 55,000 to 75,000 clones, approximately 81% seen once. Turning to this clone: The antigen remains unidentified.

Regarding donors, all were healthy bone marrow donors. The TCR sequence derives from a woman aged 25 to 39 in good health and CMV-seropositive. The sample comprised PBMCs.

Written as DNA, the CDR3 is TGCAGCGTGGTAGGCAGGGGTGACTACACCTTC. Protein sequence: CSVVGRGDYTF. The chain carries TRBV29-1 and TRBJ1-2, with D perhaps TRBD1 (6 bases). There are 11 residues in the CDR3. The V gene lost 6 bases and the J gene lost 10 bases, with 15 bases spanning the gap. Per germline, CDR1 SQVTM and CDR2 ANQGSEA.